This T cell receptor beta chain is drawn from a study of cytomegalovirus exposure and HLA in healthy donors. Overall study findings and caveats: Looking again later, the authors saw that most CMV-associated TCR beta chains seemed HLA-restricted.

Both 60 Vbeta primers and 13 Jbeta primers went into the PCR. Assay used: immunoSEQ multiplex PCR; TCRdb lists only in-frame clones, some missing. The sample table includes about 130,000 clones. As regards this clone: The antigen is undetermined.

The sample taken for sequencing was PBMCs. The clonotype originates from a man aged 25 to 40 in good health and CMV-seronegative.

CDR3 residues: CASSRTSGRIGEQFF. The CDR3 DNA sequence: TGTGCCAGCAGCAGGACTAGCGGGAGGATCGGAGAGCAGTTCTTC. This sequence joins TRBV14 and TRBJ2-1, with 14 nucleotides matching TRBD2. J lost 10 bases, V lost 5 bases, and 7 bases had no gene match. This CDR3 spans 15 amino acids. The V gene's germline CDR1 is SGHDN and CDR2 FVKESK. Together with reference TRBV14 and TRBJ2-1, the CDR3 gives the full variable domain: EAGVTQFPSHSVIEKGQTVTLRCDPISGHDNLYWYRRVMGKEIKFLLHFVKESKQDESGMPNNRFLAERTGGTYSTLKVQPAELEDSGVYFCASSRTSGRIGEQFFGPGTRLTVL.